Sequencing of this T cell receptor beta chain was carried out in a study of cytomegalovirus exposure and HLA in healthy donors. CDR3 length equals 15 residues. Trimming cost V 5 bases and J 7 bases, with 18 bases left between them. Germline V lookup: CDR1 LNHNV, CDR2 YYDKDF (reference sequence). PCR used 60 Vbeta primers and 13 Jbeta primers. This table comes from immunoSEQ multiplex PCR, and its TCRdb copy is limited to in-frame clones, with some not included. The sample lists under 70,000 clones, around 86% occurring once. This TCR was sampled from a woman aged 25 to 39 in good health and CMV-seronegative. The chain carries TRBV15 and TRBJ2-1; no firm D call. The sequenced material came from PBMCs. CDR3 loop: CATSPDPSPGNEQFF. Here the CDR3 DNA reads TGTGCCACCAGCCCCGACCCGAGCCCAGGAAATGAGCAGTTCTTC.